This T cell receptor (beta chain) was documented in a study of somatic mutations in cytotoxic T cells in rheumatoid arthritis (TCRdb year 2017). As for the study more broadly: Right after diagnosis and prior to the start of any treatment, around 30 ml EDTA of peripheral blood was drawn from patients. Whether expanded CD8+ T-cell clones in untreated, newly diagnosed rheumatoid arthritis carry somatic mutations was the study question, and clonality was characterized with TCRB deep sequencing. Median age was essentially the same in the patient group and the control group. A total of 65 or so rheumatoid arthritis patients and about 21 healthy controls underwent TCRB deep sequencing. A FACSAria II or Sony SH800 was used to flow-sort some V beta antibody-stained T-cell populations at nearly 100% purity, and TCRB sequencing was also done on sorted V beta1+ cells. The full study reports these points: CD8+ clonality increased with age in patients (Spearman r ≈ 0.49) but not in healthy controls. Viral specificity could not be ruled out by absence from virus-specific databases, and the antigen targets of the expanded CD8+ clones remained unknown. No adjustment for multiple comparisons was made for the slight TRBV07 underrepresentation in patients. There was no significant difference in CD8+ T-cell clonality between rheumatoid arthritis patients and age-matched healthy controls. In about an eighth of the roughly 65 patients the largest CD8+ clone exceeded 20% of CD8+ cells, and several identical CD8+ TCRB sequences were shared between blood and synovial fluid.

The immunoSEQ assay was applied to genomic DNA for TCRB CDR3 sequencing. Per the original workflow: Patient CD8+ clones larger than 1% were compared against published virus-specific TCRB sequences, and only a few matched. Only productive TCRB rearrangements were included in the analyses. Defining a clone by its unique TCRB CDR3 sequence, the study calculated clonality as a productive clonality index derived from Shannon entropy. The template counts of each clone relative to the total templates per sample were used to calculate repertoire overlap between two samples. Flow cytometry-measured V-gene usage correlated with V-gene usage from TCRB sequencing, with a Spearman r of roughly 0.6. The table comes from immuneACCESS by way of TCRdb, which keeps in-frame sequences with V and J called. Part of the clones is missing from these tables; in studies checked, under half for an unresolved V gene and the rest for unknown reasons. The DNA was the basis for D and trimming; V, J and clone size are from that table. Across this sample there are 15,000 to 20,000 clones, with 70% to 85% seen only once. Together, the top ten hold roughly 10% of the sample.

Trimming removed 6 bases from V and 2 bases from J, leaving 14 bases between the germline ends. CDR1 and CDR2 (MNHNS, SASEGT) derive from the germline V gene. Measured from the cysteine to the phenylalanine, the CDR3 is 15 residues long. Just the 45-base CDR3 DNA is kept, in frame starting at base 1. Positive magnetic bead selection on an AutoMACS was used to isolate CD4+ and CD8+ cells, with flow cytometry used to check purity. Initial screening for clonal expansions relied on flow cytometry with a TCR V beta antibody panel, after which sorted CD8+ fractions underwent TCRB deep sequencing for characterization. Ficoll-Paque PLUS density gradient separation was used to isolate peripheral blood mononuclear cells. DNA from CD4-enriched, CD8-enriched or PBMC samples was extracted using Nucleospin Tissue or Tissue XS kits and then quantified on a Qubit 2.0 fluorometer. For this clone: It has no known antigen specificity. The input lacks base qualities; no much larger clone sits a single base away.

The chain couples TRBV6-1 to TRBJ2-4; the D call could be TRBD1 or TRBD2, with each sharing 5 bases. This sequence originates from an adult with rheumatoid arthritis. The sample consisted of CD8+ T cells sorted from blood. Here is the DNA: TGTGCCAGCAGGCAGACAGACTATCCCAAAAACATTCAGTACTTC. Its protein reads: CASRQTDYPKNIQYF.